This T cell receptor beta chain was retrieved from a study of OX40 agonist ivuxolimab in advanced cancers. Germline V gene sequence: CDR1 MDHEN, CDR2 SYDVKM. This CDR3 is 14 amino acids long. The data were produced by immunoSEQ multiplex PCR, yet TCRdb's version contains in-frame clones alone and is incomplete. The sample carries approximately 28,000 clones, roughly 83% recorded once. This clonotype was sampled from an adult with an advanced solid tumor such as melanoma, head and neck, liver or kidney cancer. The chain recombines TRBV28 with TRBJ2-5; D is perhaps TRBD1 (6 bases). The J call may be wrong; the DNA end is better matched by TRBJ2-7. Sequencing was performed on CD4+ or CD8+ T cells sorted from blood, taken in a trial of the OX40 agonist ivuxolimab. Here the CDR3 reads CASRTRTGTYEQYF. The CDR3 DNA reads TGTGCCAGCAGGACACGTACAGGGACCTACGAGCAGTACTTC.